These 13 T cell receptor beta chains were all obtained from the same sample, sequenced in a study of blood T cell repertoires in COVID-19. Data came from immunoSEQ multiplex PCR; TCRdb stores just in-frame clones and leaves some out. The sample comprises about 160,000 clones, 77% of which are singletons, and roughly 2.8% rests with the top ten. The sequencing sample was made of peripheral blood. Receptors originate from an older man with acute or convalescent COVID-19.

Regarding this clone: The same CDR3 also results from other DNA sequences found in this sample. The J gene is TRBJ1-1, the V gene TRBV12-3 or TRBV12-4; no definite D call. Trimming removed 4 bases at V and 7 bases at J, with 10 bases between. This CDR3 comprises 12 residues. CDR3 nucleotide sequence: TGTGCCAGCAGTTCTTCCGGGGTTGAAGCTTTCTTT. This codes for CASSSSGVEAFF.

This chain uses TRBV6-4 with TRBJ2-3; 9 positions match TRBD2. The ends lost 6 bases at V and 8 bases at J; junction bases unmatched: 9. The CDR3 is 14 residues long. Looked up from germline, CDR1 is MRHNA and CDR2 is SNTAGT. The CDR3 coding sequence is TGTGCCAGCAGGGAGACTAGCGGTGGGGGTACGCAGTATTTT. Amino acids: CASRETSGGGTQYF.

V gene TRBV27 combines with J gene TRBJ2-3; 7 bases fit TRBD2. The CDR3 length is 17 residues. The germline V gene encodes CDR1 MNHEY and CDR2 SMNVEV (reference sequence). The ends lost 5 bases at V and 2 bases at J; junction bases unmatched: 13. This chain's CDR3 is CASSAHRGSGITDTQYF. The CDR3 bases are TGTGCCAGCAGTGCCCACCGGGGGAGCGGGATCACAGATACGCAGTATTTT.

This chain links TRBV11-2 with TRBJ1-1; no firm D call. V lost 6 bases and J lost 0, with 8 bases in between. This CDR3 is 13 amino acids long. Germline-derived CDR1 and CDR2 are SGHAT and FQNNGV. The CDR3 DNA reads TGTGCCAGCAGTTTAACACTGAACACTGAAGCTTTCTTT. This codes for CASSLTLNTEAFF.

The CDR3 spells CASSIDSNQPQHF. As DNA, the CDR3 is TGTGCCAGCAGCATAGATAGCAATCAGCCCCAGCATTTT. The chain recombines TRBV28 with TRBJ1-5; no firm D call. Germline values: CDR1 MDHEN, CDR2 SYDVKM. This CDR3 contains 13 residues. The V gene lost 6 bases and the J gene lost 0 bases, with 6 bases spanning the gap.

This clone turned up a few times. The chain is built from TRBV7-9 and TRBJ1-3; D uncertain. Trimming took off 5 bases at V and 0 bases at J, with 11 bases between the two ends. Germline V CDR1 and CDR2: SEHNR, FQNEAQ (reference sequence). This CDR3 contains 15 residues. Here the CDR3 reads CASSLTSASGNTIYF. CDR3 sequence (DNA): TGTGCCAGCAGCCTCACAAGCGCCTCTGGAAACACCATATATTTT.

The genes are TRBV5-4 and TRBJ1-6; 7 positions match TRBD1. With V trimmed by 4 bases and J by 6 bases, 4 bases remained unmatched. The germline V gene encodes CDR1 SGHNT and CDR2 YYREEE (reference sequence). The CDR3 is 14 residues long. CDR3 amino acids: CASSRGQSNSPLHF. The CDR3 DNA reads as TGTGCCAGCAGCCGGGGACAGTCTAATTCACCCCTCCACTTT.

V is TRBV10-1 and J is TRBJ1-2, with 10 bases lining up with TRBD1. The V gene end was trimmed by 4 bases and the J gene end by 2 bases; junction bases not matched to a gene: 4. The germline V gene has CDR1 WNHNN and CDR2 SYGVQD (reference sequence). CDR3 length equals 15 residues. The CDR3, as DNA: TGCGCCAGCAGTGTTGGGACAGGGGCCAACTATGGCTACACCTTC. It yields the protein CASSVGTGANYGYTF.

This clone appeared a single time. The chain has TRBV6-2 or TRBV6-3 and TRBJ2-1, with a weak D call TRBD2 (6 bases). V shed 5 bases and J shed 7 bases, with 21 bases lying between them. CDR3 length: 16 amino acids. CDR1 is MNHEY, CDR2 SVGEGT, per germline. The CDR3 here is CASSHWTIERVNEQFF. In DNA form, the CDR3 reads TGTGCCAGCAGTCACTGGACTATCGAAAGGGTGAATGAGCAGTTCTTC.

The V and J genes are TRBV16 and TRBJ2-1; the D gene is possibly TRBD2 (7 bases). The length of the CDR3 is 15 residues. Germline V lookup: CDR1 KGHSY, CDR2 FQNENV. V lost 2 bases, J lost 2 bases, and 10 bases lay in between. In DNA form, the CDR3 reads TGTGCCAGCAGCCAAGGGGGGGGCCCCTACAATGAGCAGTTCTTC. Its translation is CASSQGGGPYNEQFF.

In this sample, this clone turned up a few times. The chain uses TRBV6-5 and TRBJ1-2, with 8 bases matching TRBD1. This CDR3 spans 13 amino acids. Trimming took 1 base from V and 8 from J; bases not matched to a gene: 3. The germline V gene encodes CDR1 MNHEY and CDR2 SVGAGI. As DNA, the CDR3 is TGTGCCAGCAGTTACTACACAGGGGGGGGCTACACCTTC. Encoded protein: CASSYYTGGGYTF.

The chain has TRBV5-1 and TRBJ2-4; the match to TRBD1 covers 9 bases. V lost 1 base, J lost 3 bases, and 8 bases stayed unmatched. This CDR3 is built from 17 residues. Germline V gene lookup returns CDR1 SGHRS and CDR2 YFSETQ. CDR3 nucleotide sequence: TGCGCCAGCAGCTTGTCCTTGGGACAGGGTAACAAAAACATTCAGTACTTC. Amino acids: CASSLSLGQGNKNIQYF.

Comment on this clone: The limits of the CDR3 on the DNA are not certain, so only TCRdb's listed CDR3 is given. This rearrangement joins TRBV12-1 to TRBJ2-3; TRBD2, the table's D call, lacks a check against the DNA. TRBV12-1 is a known pseudogene. The CDR3 length equals 15 residues, ends included. CDR3 loop: CASSFASGSTDTQYF.